This T cell receptor beta chain was documented in a study of T cell responses to AZD1222 COVID-19 vaccine. Study observations and caveats: Regions 160-218 and 743-854 held dominance among vaccine-associated CD4 TCRs, which spanned spike. Donors were mostly white British, more females; clonal diversity possibly underestimated. After two AZD1222 doses, spike-specific TCR breadth and depth rose versus day 0.

CDR1 is LNHNV and CDR2 is YYDKDF in the germline V gene (reference sequence). The CDR3 has 15 residues. J gave up 5 bases and V 5 bases, and 7 bases lay outside the gene matches. Some second doses came at about 4 weeks and others at about 12 weeks; these were pooled. As for this clone: Antigen specificity is unknown.

Clones were read by immunoSEQ multiplex PCR, and TCRdb kept only the in-frame ones, dropping some. The sample lists tens of thousands of clones; approximately 83% were seen once. This TCR was sampled from an adult who received the AZD1222 COVID-19 vaccine. Sample: peripheral blood, taken 28 days after the second AZD1222 dose. V and J are TRBV15 and TRBJ1-4; 8 bases agree with TRBD1. The CDR3 spells CATSPGQDENEKLFF. CDR3 coding DNA: TGTGCCACCAGCCCGGGACAGGACGAGAATGAAAAACTGTTTTTT.